Below, 5 T cell receptor beta chains from the same sample are listed, as sequenced in a study of vaccination effects on CD4 cells after COVID-19. These receptors have no identified antigens. Viral peptide pools were used in the ViraFEST assay to expand antigen-specific CD4+ T cells, and sequencing came afterward. Scientists isolated CD4+ T cells after a roughly ten-day culture period ended. Nucleocapsid antibodies stayed negative before and after vaccination, showing no earlier SARS-CoV-2 infection. The repertoire was sequenced with immunoSEQ multiplex PCR; TCRdb's copy has only in-frame clones and lacks some. The data hold about 20,000 clones, with roughly 70% observed a single time. The sample in question was CD4+ T cells from PBMCs cultured with HCoV-NL63 spike peptides, obtained before COVID-19 vaccination. The receptors come from a human donor who received a COVID-19 vaccine.

The V gene is TRBV6-5, the J gene TRBJ2-7; 12 nucleotides align to TRBD2. CDR1 MNHEY and CDR2 SVGAGI come from the germline V gene. The junction had 4 bases not matched to a gene; V was cut back by 6 bases and J by 4 bases. The CDR3 loop spans 14 amino acids. The CDR3 bases are TGTGCCAGCAGCTGGACTAGCGGGGAATACGAGCAGTACTTC. Translating it yields CASSWTSGEYEQYF.

This chain joins TRBV7-8 and TRBJ2-1; TRBD1 aligns across 9 bases. Trimming took 4 bases from V and 4 from J; bases not matched to a gene: 8. Germline V gene data show CDR1 as SGHVS and CDR2 as FQNEAQ. The CDR3 runs to 16 residues. The CDR3 loop reads CASSSYGGQGYNEQFF. The CDR3, as DNA: TGTGCCAGCAGCTCTTACGGAGGACAGGGGTACAATGAGCAGTTCTTC.

The V call is TRBV29-1, the J call TRBJ2-1; 12 bases fit TRBD2. Per germline, CDR1 SQVTM and CDR2 ANQGSEA. Trimming cost V 3 bases and J 9 bases; bases outside gene matches: 9. The CDR3 consists of 15 residues. The CDR3 nucleotides are TGCAGCGTTGATTCGCTAGCGGGGGGGTGGGGTGAGCAGTTCTTC. Protein: CSVDSLAGGWGEQFF.

The chain joins TRBV6-5 to TRBJ2-1; D may be TRBD2 (7 bases). Trimming stripped 1 base from V and 7 bases from J, with 17 bases between. Germline V gene lookup returns CDR1 MNHEY and CDR2 SVGAGI. There are 16 residues in the CDR3. In DNA, the CDR3 is TGTGCCAGCAGTTACTTGGGTGGGCGGGGGCTAAATGAGCAGTTCTTC. As protein: CASSYLGGRGLNEQFF.

The V gene is TRBV6-5, the J gene TRBJ2-7; tentatively, D is TRBD1 (6 bases). Germline V gene data show CDR1 as MNHEY and CDR2 as SVGAGI. Deletions cut 9 bases from V and 3 bases from J, with 12 bases between. This CDR3 comprises 12 residues. The CDR3 loop is CARTDRYYEQYF. The CDR3 DNA reads TGTGCCAGGACGGACAGATACTACGAGCAGTACTTC.